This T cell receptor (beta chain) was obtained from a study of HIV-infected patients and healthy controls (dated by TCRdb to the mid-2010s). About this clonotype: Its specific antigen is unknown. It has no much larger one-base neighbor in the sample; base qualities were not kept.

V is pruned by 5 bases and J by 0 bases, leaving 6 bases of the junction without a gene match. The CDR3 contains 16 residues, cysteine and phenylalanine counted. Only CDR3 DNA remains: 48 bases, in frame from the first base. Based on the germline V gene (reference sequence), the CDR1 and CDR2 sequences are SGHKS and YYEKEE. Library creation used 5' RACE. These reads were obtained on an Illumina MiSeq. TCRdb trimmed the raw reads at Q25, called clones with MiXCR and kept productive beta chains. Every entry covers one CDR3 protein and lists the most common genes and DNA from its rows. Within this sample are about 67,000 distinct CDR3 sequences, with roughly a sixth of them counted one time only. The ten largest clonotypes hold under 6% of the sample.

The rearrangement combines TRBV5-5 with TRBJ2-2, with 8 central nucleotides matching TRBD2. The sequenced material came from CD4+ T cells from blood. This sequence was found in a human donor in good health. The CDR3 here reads CASRELADPNTGELFF. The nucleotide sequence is TGTGCCAGCAGAGAACTAGCGGACCCGAACACCGGGGAGCTGTTTTTT. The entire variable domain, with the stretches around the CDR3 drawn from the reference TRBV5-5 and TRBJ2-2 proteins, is DAGVTQSPTHLIKTRGQQVTLRCSPISGHKSVSWYQQVLGQGPQFIFQYYEKEERGRGNFPDRFSARQFPNYSSELNVNALLLGDSALYLCASRELADPNTGELFFGEGSRLTVL.